The clone carrying this T cell receptor (beta chain) appeared a few times. What it recognizes is unknown. The sample belongs to a study of Ad26.COV2.S vaccination and SARS-CoV-2 variants. Whole-study findings and limits: Analyses of TCR breadth and depth may have underestimated total T cell responses. Breadth measured for non-spike TCRs was similar across vaccine and placebo recipients.

V was pared by 5 bases and J by 1 base, with 12 bases between. Germline loops: CDR1 MNHEY, CDR2 SVGEGT. This CDR3 spans 14 amino acids. The treatment denotes: 15 to 20 received Ad26.COV2.S at low or high dose, single or two shots; roughly five received placebo; per-sample allocation not given. It was on day 63 after the first vaccine or placebo injection that samples were taken. Immunization relied on an Ad26 vector, which expressed Wuhan-strain SARS-CoV-2 spike. Data came from immunoSEQ multiplex PCR; TCRdb stores just in-frame clones and leaves some out. The data contain approximately 350,000 clones, 83% of them singletons.

Here the sequenced sample was peripheral blood, taken in a trial of Ad26.COV2.S vaccine versus placebo. The TCR comes from a person between 18 and 65 years old who received the Ad26.COV2.S COVID-19 vaccine or a placebo. The rearrangement uses TRBV6-2 or TRBV6-3 and TRBJ2-7, with a tentative D call TRBD1 (6 bases). The CDR3 sequence: CASSPRQDSYEQYF. The DNA for the CDR3 is TGTGCCAGCAGTCCCCGACAGGATTCCTACGAGCAGTACTTC.